The text below deals with one TCR beta chain. Its antigen remains unknown. The data were produced by immunoSEQ multiplex PCR, yet TCRdb's version contains in-frame clones alone and is incomplete. Of over 130,000 clones listed, around 90% are singletons. These data come from a study of T cell responses to AZD1222 COVID-19 vaccine. Whole-study findings and limits: White British donors predominated, females outnumbered males, and clonal diversity was possibly underestimated. Spike was spanned by vaccine-associated CD4 TCRs, which were dominant at 160-218 and 743-854.

The CDR3 sequence is 17 residues long. Germline assignment: CDR1 SEHNR and CDR2 FQNEAQ (reference sequence). The V end was cut by 1 base, the J end by 0 bases, with 14 bases between. The chain couples TRBV7-9 to TRBJ2-3, with D perhaps being TRBD1 or TRBD2 (5 bases each). The TCR sequence derives from an adult who received the AZD1222 COVID-19 vaccine. The sequencing used peripheral blood, collected 28 days after the second AZD1222 dose. The CDR3 sequence: CASSLGGGAASTDTQYF. The CDR3 DNA reads as TGTGCCAGCAGCTTAGGGGGCGGAGCGGCTAGCACAGATACGCAGTATTTT.